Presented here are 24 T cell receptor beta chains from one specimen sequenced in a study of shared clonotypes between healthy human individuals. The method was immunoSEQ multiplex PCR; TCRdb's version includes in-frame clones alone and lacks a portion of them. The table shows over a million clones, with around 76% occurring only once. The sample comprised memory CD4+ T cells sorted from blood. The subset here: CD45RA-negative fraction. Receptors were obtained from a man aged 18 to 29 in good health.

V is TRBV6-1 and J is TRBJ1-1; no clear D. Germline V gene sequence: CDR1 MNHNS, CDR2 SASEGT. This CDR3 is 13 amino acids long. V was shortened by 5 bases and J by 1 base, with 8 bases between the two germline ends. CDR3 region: CASSRGTNTEAFF. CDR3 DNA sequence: TGTGCCAGCAGTCGGGGAACGAACACTGAAGCTTTCTTT.

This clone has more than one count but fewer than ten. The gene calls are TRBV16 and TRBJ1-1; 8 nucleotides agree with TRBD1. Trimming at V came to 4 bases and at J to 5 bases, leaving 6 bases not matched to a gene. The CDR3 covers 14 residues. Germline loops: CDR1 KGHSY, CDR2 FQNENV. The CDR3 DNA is TGTGCCAGCAGCCCCTTCGACAGGGGAACTGAAGCTTTCTTT. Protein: CASSPFDRGTEAFF.

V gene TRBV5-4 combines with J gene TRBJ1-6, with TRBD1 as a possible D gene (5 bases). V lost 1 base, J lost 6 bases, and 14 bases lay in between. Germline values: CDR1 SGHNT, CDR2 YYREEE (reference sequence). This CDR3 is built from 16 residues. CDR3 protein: CASSLLDSSPNSPLHF. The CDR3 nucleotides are TGTGCCAGCAGCTTGTTAGACAGTTCGCCTAATTCACCCCTCCACTTT.

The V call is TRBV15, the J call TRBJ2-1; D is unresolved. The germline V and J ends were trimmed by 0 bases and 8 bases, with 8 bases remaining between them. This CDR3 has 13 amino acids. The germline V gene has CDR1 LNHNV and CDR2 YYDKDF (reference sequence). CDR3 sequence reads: CATSREFSYEQFF. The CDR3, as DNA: TGTGCCACCAGCAGAGAGTTTTCCTATGAGCAGTTCTTC.

In DNA, the CDR3 is TGCGCCAGCAGCTCCCTAGCGGCAGGGGGCGCGAACACTGAAGCTTTCTTT. It codes for CASSSLAAGGANTEAFF. The J gene is TRBJ1-1, the V gene TRBV5-1; TRBD1 aligns across 8 bases. Losses at the gene ends were 3 bases for V and 1 base for J; bases not matched to a gene: 11. CDR1 and CDR2 (germline): SGHRS, YFSETQ. This CDR3 is 17 amino acids long.

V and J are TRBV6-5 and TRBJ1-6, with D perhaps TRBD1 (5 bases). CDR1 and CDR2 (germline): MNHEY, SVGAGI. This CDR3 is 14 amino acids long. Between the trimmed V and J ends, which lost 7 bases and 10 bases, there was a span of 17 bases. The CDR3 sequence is CASTKQQGGSPLHF. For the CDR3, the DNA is TGTGCCAGCACCAAACAGCAGGGAGGCTCACCCCTCCACTTT.

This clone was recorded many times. CDR3 bases: TGTGCCAGCTCACCTACCACAGGGAACACTGAAGCTTTCTTT. Its protein product is CASSPTTGNTEAFF. The chain is built from TRBV18 and TRBJ1-1, with a weak D call TRBD1 (5 bases). V lost 3 bases, J lost 1 base, and 9 bases lay in between. The germline V gene has CDR1 KGHSH and CDR2 LQKENI. This CDR3 has 14 amino acids.

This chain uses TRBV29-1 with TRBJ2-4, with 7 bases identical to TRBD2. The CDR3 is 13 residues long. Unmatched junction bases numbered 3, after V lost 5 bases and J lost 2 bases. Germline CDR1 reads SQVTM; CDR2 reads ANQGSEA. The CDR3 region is CSVIGTTKNIQYF. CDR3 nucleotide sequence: TGCAGCGTTATCGGGACTACCAAAAACATTCAGTACTTC.

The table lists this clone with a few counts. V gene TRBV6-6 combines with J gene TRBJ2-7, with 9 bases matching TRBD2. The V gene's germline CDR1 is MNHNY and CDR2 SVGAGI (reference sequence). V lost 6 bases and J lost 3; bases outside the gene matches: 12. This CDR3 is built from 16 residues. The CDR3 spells CASSRSTSGTVYEQYF. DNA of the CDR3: TGTGCCAGCAGCCGCTCGACTAGCGGCACGGTCTACGAGCAGTACTTC.

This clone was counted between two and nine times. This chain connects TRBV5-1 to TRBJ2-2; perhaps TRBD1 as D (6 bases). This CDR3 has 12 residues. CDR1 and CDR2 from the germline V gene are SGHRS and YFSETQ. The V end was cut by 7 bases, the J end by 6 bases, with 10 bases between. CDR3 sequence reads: CASDAGAGELFF. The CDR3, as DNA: TGCGCCAGCGACGCAGGGGCCGGGGAGCTGTTTTTT.

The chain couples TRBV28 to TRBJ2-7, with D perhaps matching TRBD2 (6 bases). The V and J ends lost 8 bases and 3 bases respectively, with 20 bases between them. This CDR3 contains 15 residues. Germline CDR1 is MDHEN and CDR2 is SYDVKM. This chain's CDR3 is CASGLQGLSYYEQYF. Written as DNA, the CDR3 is TGTGCCAGCGGCCTTCAGGGACTTTCTTACTACGAGCAGTACTTC. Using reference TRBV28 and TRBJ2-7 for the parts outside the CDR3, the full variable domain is DVKVTQSSRYLVKRTGEKVFLECVQDMDHENMFWYRQDPGLGLRLIYFSYDVKMKEKGDIPEGYSVSREKKERFSLILESASTNQTSMYLCASGLQGLSYYEQYFGPGTRLTVT.

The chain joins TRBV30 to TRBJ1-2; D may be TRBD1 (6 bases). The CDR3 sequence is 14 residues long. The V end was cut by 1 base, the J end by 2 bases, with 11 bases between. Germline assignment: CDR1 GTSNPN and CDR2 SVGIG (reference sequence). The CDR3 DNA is TGTGCCTGGAGTGCAACAGGGCTCAACTATGGCTACACCTTC. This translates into CAWSATGLNYGYTF.

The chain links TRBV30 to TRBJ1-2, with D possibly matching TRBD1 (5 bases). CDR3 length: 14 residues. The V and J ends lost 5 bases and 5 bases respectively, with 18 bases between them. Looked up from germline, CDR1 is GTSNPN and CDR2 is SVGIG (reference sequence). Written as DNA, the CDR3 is TGTGCCTGGCTTGGCAGGTCACAGGTTTATGGCTACACCTTC. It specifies CAWLGRSQVYGYTF.

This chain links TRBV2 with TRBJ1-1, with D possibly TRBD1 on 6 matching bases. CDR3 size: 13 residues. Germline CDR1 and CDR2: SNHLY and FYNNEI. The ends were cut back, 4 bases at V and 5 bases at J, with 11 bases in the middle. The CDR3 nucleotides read TGTGCCAGCAGTGTAACAGGGTGGACTGAAGCTTTCTTT. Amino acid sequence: CASSVTGWTEAFF.

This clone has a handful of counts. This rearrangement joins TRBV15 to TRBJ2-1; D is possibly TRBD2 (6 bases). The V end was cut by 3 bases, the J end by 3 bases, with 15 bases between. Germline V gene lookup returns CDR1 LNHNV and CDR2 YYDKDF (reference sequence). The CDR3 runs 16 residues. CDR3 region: CATSSTTGENYNEQFF. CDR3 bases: TGTGCCACCAGCAGCACCACGGGAGAAAACTACAATGAGCAGTTCTTC.

CDR3 in amino acids: CASSLGTGRNTGELFF. CDR3 in DNA: TGCGCCAGCAGCTTGGGGACAGGGAGGAACACCGGGGAGCTGTTTTTT. The chain uses TRBV5-1 and TRBJ2-2, with 8 bases aligning to TRBD1. The CDR3 is made up of 16 amino acids. V lost 0 bases, J lost 1 base, and 2 bases stayed unmatched. Germline CDR1 SGHRS, CDR2 YFSETQ.

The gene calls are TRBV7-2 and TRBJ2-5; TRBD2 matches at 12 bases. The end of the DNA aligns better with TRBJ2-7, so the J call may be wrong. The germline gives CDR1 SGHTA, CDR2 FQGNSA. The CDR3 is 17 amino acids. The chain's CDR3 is CASSLVGGTSGSYEQYF. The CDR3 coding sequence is TGTGCCAGCAGCTTAGTAGGGGGGACTAGCGGGTCCTACGAGCAGTACTTC.

The CDR3 sequence: CASSLQYSPQNIQYF. CDR3 DNA: TGTGCCAGTAGCCTACAGTATTCCCCCCAAAACATTCAGTACTTC. The J gene is TRBJ2-4, the V gene TRBV19; D gene ambiguous. This CDR3 has 15 amino acids. Germline CDR1 and CDR2: LNHDA and SQIVND (reference sequence). V lost 6 bases and J lost 5, with 17 bases in between.

The CDR3, as DNA: TGTGCCAGCAGCCCGAGCGGGAGGGCCGCCGGGGAGCTGTTTTTT. It codes for CASSPSGRAAGELFF. This chain uses TRBV11-3 with TRBJ2-2; 10 bases map to TRBD2. CDR3 length: 15 residues. Trimming cost V 5 bases and J 6 bases; bases outside gene matches: 6. The germline CDR1 and CDR2 sequences are SGHNT and YENEEA.

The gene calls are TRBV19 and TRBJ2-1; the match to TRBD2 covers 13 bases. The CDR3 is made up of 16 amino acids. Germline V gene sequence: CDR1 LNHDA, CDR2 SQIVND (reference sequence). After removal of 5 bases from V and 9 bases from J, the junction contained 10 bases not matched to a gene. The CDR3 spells CASSLQLAGGPSEQFF. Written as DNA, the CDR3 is TGTGCCAGTAGTTTACAACTAGCGGGGGGGCCAAGTGAGCAGTTCTTC.

The CDR3 here is CASSKAQDTGELFF. The CDR3 DNA is TGCGCCAGCAGTAAGGCCCAGGACACCGGGGAGCTGTTTTTT. V usage is TRBV5-1 and J usage is TRBJ2-2; D is ambiguous. The CDR3 is made up of 14 amino acids. Germline assignment: CDR1 SGHRS and CDR2 YFSETQ. V dropped 5 bases and J dropped 3 bases, with 11 bases sitting between them.

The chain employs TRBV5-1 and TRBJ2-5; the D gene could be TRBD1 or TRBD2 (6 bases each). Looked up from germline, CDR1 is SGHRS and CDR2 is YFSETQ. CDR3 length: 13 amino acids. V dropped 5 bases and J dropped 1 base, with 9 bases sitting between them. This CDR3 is CASRKGGQETQYF. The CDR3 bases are TGCGCCAGCAGAAAGGGGGGCCAAGAGACCCAGTACTTC.

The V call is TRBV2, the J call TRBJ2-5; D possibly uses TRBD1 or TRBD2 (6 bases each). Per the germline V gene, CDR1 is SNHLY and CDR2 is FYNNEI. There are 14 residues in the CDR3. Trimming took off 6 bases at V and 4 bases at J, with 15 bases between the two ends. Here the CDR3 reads CASSLGGLIETQYF. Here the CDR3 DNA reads TGTGCCAGCAGCCTAGGGGGGCTAATAGAGACCCAGTACTTC.

CDR3 amino acids: CAWSVTGAAYEQYF. Written as DNA, the CDR3 is TGTGCCTGGAGTGTAACGGGGGCAGCCTACGAGCAGTACTTC. The chain uses TRBV30 and TRBJ2-7, with D perhaps being TRBD1 or TRBD2 (6 bases each). The V end was cut by 0 bases, the J end by 2 bases, with 11 bases between. The CDR3 is 14 amino acids. The V gene's germline CDR1 is GTSNPN and CDR2 SVGIG (reference sequence).